The rows below give T cell receptor beta chains drawn from one sample of a study of CD8 T cells in ankylosing spondylitis. TCRdb called the 5' RACE reads again in MiXCR, with one record for every CDR3 protein. The sample has roughly 160,000 distinct CDR3 sequences, 8.5% to 10% seen once; the top ten hold roughly 16%. The sample was blood, either unsorted or a sorted T cell fraction (not recorded which). These receptors originate from a female donor with ankylosing spondylitis or in good health (not recorded which). Each CDR3 is given with its conserved first and last residue. Fields, in order: clone size, J gene, V gene, CDR3 length, D gene, CDR3 DNA, CDR3 protein. A D gene is named only where the DNA matches it firmly. For some rows the clone size is stated as once, few or many, or as a class when expanded; others skip it.

clone size: few; J gene: TRBJ2-5; V gene: TRBV7-2; CDR3 length: 14; D gene: -; CDR3 DNA: TGTGCCAGCAGCCCCTACGGGGGAGGAGAGACCCAGTACTTC; CDR3 protein: CASSPYGGGETQYF
clone size: many; J gene: TRBJ2-5; V gene: TRBV2; CDR3 length: 15; D gene: -; CDR3 DNA: TGTGCCAGCAGTGAAGATCAGGGGCCCCAAGAGACCCAGTACTTC; CDR3 protein: CASSEDQGPQETQYF
clone size: many; J gene: TRBJ2-1; V gene: TRBV11-2; CDR3 length: 13; D gene: -; CDR3 DNA: TGTGCCAGCAGCCCACGCGTGGCGGATGAGCAGTTCTTC; CDR3 protein: CASSPRVADEQFF
clone size: many; J gene: TRBJ2-1; V gene: TRBV24-1; CDR3 length: 14; D gene: TRBD2; CDR3 DNA: TGTGCCACCAGTGGGGGACTAGCGGGAGGTGAGCAGTTCTTC; CDR3 protein: CATSGGLAGGEQFF
clone size: many; J gene: TRBJ2-7; V gene: TRBV5-4; CDR3 length: 16; D gene: TRBD2; CDR3 DNA: TGTGCCAGCAGCTTGTGGACTAGCGGGAGCTCCTACGAGCAGTACTTC; CDR3 protein: CASSLWTSGSSYEQYF
clone size: few; J gene: TRBJ2-1; V gene: TRBV4-1; CDR3 length: 12; D gene: -; CDR3 DNA: TGCGCCAGCAGCCAAGATTCTAGGGAGCAGTTCTTC; CDR3 protein: CASSQDSREQFF
clone size: -; J gene: TRBJ2-7; V gene: TRBV13; CDR3 length: 14; D gene: -; CDR3 DNA: TGTGCCAGCCGACCTCGAGGGAGTCTCGACGAGCAGTACTTC; CDR3 protein: CASRPRGSLDEQYF
clone size: few; J gene: TRBJ1-3; V gene: TRBV5-5; CDR3 length: 16; D gene: -; CDR3 DNA: TGTGCCAGCAGCTTGGGAGCCGGTAGCTCTGGAAACACCATATATTTT; CDR3 protein: CASSLGAGSSGNTIYF
clone size: few; J gene: TRBJ2-1; V gene: TRBV4-1; CDR3 length: 13; D gene: -; CDR3 DNA: TGCGCCAGCAGCCAAGTAGGGCACAATGAGCAGTTCTTC; CDR3 protein: CASSQVGHNEQFF
clone size: -; J gene: TRBJ2-1; V gene: TRBV7-7; CDR3 length: 14; D gene: TRBD2; CDR3 DNA: TGTGCTAGCAGCTTATTGGGGGAGGGAGATGAGCAGTTCTTC; CDR3 protein: CASSLLGEGDEQFF
clone size: few; J gene: TRBJ2-7; V gene: TRBV9; CDR3 length: 14; D gene: -; CDR3 DNA: TGTGCCAGCAGCACCCAGGGTCGCGGCTACGAGCAGTACTTC; CDR3 protein: CASSTQGRGYEQYF
clone size: many; J gene: TRBJ2-3; V gene: TRBV6-5; CDR3 length: 15; D gene: -; CDR3 DNA: TGTGCCAGCAGTTACGGGTCAGGGGTGGCAGATACGCAGTATTTT; CDR3 protein: CASSYGSGVADTQYF
clone size: -; J gene: TRBJ2-1; V gene: TRBV4-3; CDR3 length: 15; D gene: -; CDR3 DNA: TGCGCCAGCAGCCAAGCTGCCAGGGGATACAATGAGCAGTTCTTC; CDR3 protein: CASSQAARGYNEQFF
clone size: many; J gene: TRBJ1-1; V gene: TRBV12-3/TRBV12-4; CDR3 length: 12; D gene: -; CDR3 DNA: TGTGCCAGCAAGGAGGGGATGTCTGAAGCTTTCTTT; CDR3 protein: CASKEGMSEAFF
clone size: few; J gene: TRBJ2-7; V gene: TRBV19; CDR3 length: 16; D gene: -; CDR3 DNA: TGTGCCAGTAGTATAGGCGGAGGGTTCCCCAGCGGCGAGCAGTACTTC; CDR3 protein: CASSIGGGFPSGEQYF
clone size: -; J gene: TRBJ2-1; V gene: TRBV7-8; CDR3 length: 17; D gene: TRBD2; CDR3 DNA: TGTGCCAGCAGCCCATCTGGGACTAGCGGGAGTTTGAATGAGCAGTTCTTC; CDR3 protein: CASSPSGTSGSLNEQFF
clone size: few; J gene: TRBJ2-7; V gene: TRBV4-3; CDR3 length: 14; D gene: -; CDR3 DNA: TGCGCCAGCAGCCCCGGGAGGGGGCTTTACGAGCAGTACTTC; CDR3 protein: CASSPGRGLYEQYF
clone size: many; J gene: TRBJ2-7; V gene: TRBV29-1; CDR3 length: 13; D gene: -; CDR3 DNA: TGCAGCGTTCCTACCGGGTCCCACGGCGAGCAGTACTTC; CDR3 protein: CSVPTGSHGEQYF
clone size: few; J gene: TRBJ2-3; V gene: TRBV7-2; CDR3 length: 16; D gene: TRBD1; CDR3 DNA: TGTGCCAGCAGCCTCGAGATAGGCCAGGGGGCAAATACGCAGTATTTT; CDR3 protein: CASSLEIGQGANTQYF
clone size: few; J gene: TRBJ1-1; V gene: TRBV10-3; CDR3 length: 12; D gene: -; CDR3 DNA: TGTGCCATCAGTGAGTCGGGGAAGGAAGCTTTCTTT; CDR3 protein: CAISESGKEAFF
clone size: -; J gene: TRBJ1-2; V gene: TRBV4-1; CDR3 length: 16; D gene: TRBD1; CDR3 DNA: TGCGCCAGCAGCCAAGATTGGACAGGGGGGATGAATGGCTACACCTTC; CDR3 protein: CASSQDWTGGMNGYTF
clone size: -; J gene: TRBJ2-2; V gene: TRBV20-1; CDR3 length: 14; D gene: TRBD2; CDR3 DNA: TGCAGTGCTAGACAGACTAGCGGGAGAGGGGAGCTGTTTTTT; CDR3 protein: CSARQTSGRGELFF
clone size: -; J gene: TRBJ2-5; V gene: TRBV7-8; CDR3 length: 15; D gene: -; CDR3 DNA: TGTGCCAGCAGCCGACTTACGGGGTACCAAGAGACCCAGTACTTC; CDR3 protein: CASSRLTGYQETQYF
clone size: few; J gene: TRBJ1-5; V gene: TRBV28; CDR3 length: 15; D gene: -; CDR3 DNA: TGTGCCAGCAGCTTCGACCTAAATAGCAATCAGCCCCAGCATTTT; CDR3 protein: CASSFDLNSNQPQHF
clone size: -; J gene: TRBJ1-3; V gene: TRBV28; CDR3 length: 15; D gene: -; CDR3 DNA: TGTGCCAGCAGTTTGTCAGCGGCTGGTGGAAACACCATATATTTT; CDR3 protein: CASSLSAAGGNTIYF
clone size: few; J gene: TRBJ1-4; V gene: TRBV5-1; CDR3 length: 15; D gene: -; CDR3 DNA: TGCGCCAGCAGCCCATTGACAACAACTAATGAAAAACTGTTTTTT; CDR3 protein: CASSPLTTTNEKLFF
clone size: few; J gene: TRBJ2-1; V gene: TRBV20-1; CDR3 length: 14; D gene: TRBD1; CDR3 DNA: TGCAGTGCTATAACAGGGACAGACAACAATGAGCAGTTCTTC; CDR3 protein: CSAITGTDNNEQFF
clone size: -; J gene: TRBJ2-5; V gene: TRBV7-9; CDR3 length: 15; D gene: -; CDR3 DNA: TGTGCCAGCAGCTCCCGGGGGTTTATACAAGAGACCCAGTACTTC; CDR3 protein: CASSSRGFIQETQYF
clone size: few; J gene: TRBJ2-5; V gene: TRBV20-1; CDR3 length: 14; D gene: TRBD1; CDR3 DNA: TGCAGTGTCAAACCGGACAGGCCGCAGGAGACCCAGTACTTC; CDR3 protein: CSVKPDRPQETQYF
clone size: -; J gene: TRBJ1-1; V gene: TRBV7-9; CDR3 length: 15; D gene: -; CDR3 DNA: TGTGCCAGCAGCTCACGGACAGACATGAACACTGAAGCTTTCTTT; CDR3 protein: CASSSRTDMNTEAFF
clone size: many; J gene: TRBJ2-1; V gene: TRBV5-1; CDR3 length: 15; D gene: -; CDR3 DNA: TGCGCCACCTCTCGGGAGCCCTCCCTTTACAATGAGCAGTTCTTC; CDR3 protein: CATSREPSLYNEQFF
clone size: -; J gene: TRBJ2-1; V gene: TRBV27; CDR3 length: 14; D gene: TRBD2; CDR3 DNA: TGTGCCAGCAGTGGGATAGCGGGGGATAATGAGCAGTTCTTC; CDR3 protein: CASSGIAGDNEQFF
clone size: -; J gene: TRBJ1-1; V gene: TRBV12-3/TRBV12-4; CDR3 length: 15; D gene: TRBD1; CDR3 DNA: TGTGCCAGCAGTTCAGGAAGACAGGGAAAAGCTGAAGCTTTCTTT; CDR3 protein: CASSSGRQGKAEAFF
clone size: few; J gene: TRBJ1-1; V gene: TRBV5-5; CDR3 length: 15; D gene: -; CDR3 DNA: TGTGCCAGCAGCTTGGATATCAGGCTGAACACTGAAGCTTTCTTT; CDR3 protein: CASSLDIRLNTEAFF
clone size: many; J gene: TRBJ2-5; V gene: TRBV28; CDR3 length: 16; D gene: TRBD2; CDR3 DNA: TGTGCCAGCAGCTCTCCGTGGTCTAGCGGCCAAGAGACCCAGTACTTC; CDR3 protein: CASSSPWSSGQETQYF
clone size: few; J gene: TRBJ2-7; V gene: TRBV5-6; CDR3 length: 16; D gene: TRBD2; CDR3 DNA: TGTGCCAGCAGCTTGAGTATGGGACTAGGTCAATACGAGCAGTACTTC; CDR3 protein: CASSLSMGLGQYEQYF
clone size: few; J gene: TRBJ2-1; V gene: TRBV20-1; CDR3 length: 12; D gene: -; CDR3 DNA: TGCAGTGCTAACCGGACAACAGACCCGCAGTTCTTC; CDR3 protein: CSANRTTDPQFF
clone size: few; J gene: TRBJ1-2; V gene: TRBV30; CDR3 length: 15; D gene: -; CDR3 DNA: TGTGCCTGGAGTACCCCAGGGGTCCCAACAGATGGCTACACCTTC; CDR3 protein: CAWSTPGVPTDGYTF
clone size: -; J gene: TRBJ2-2; V gene: TRBV4-1; CDR3 length: 17; D gene: TRBD1; CDR3 DNA: TGCGCCAGCAGCCAAATACCCTTGGACAGGGTGACCGGGGAGCTGTTTTTT; CDR3 protein: CASSQIPLDRVTGELFF
clone size: few; J gene: TRBJ2-2; V gene: TRBV7-9; CDR3 length: 12; D gene: -; CDR3 DNA: TGTAGTTTAAGCGGGAACACCGGGGAGCTGTTTTTT; CDR3 protein: CSLSGNTGELFF
clone size: -; J gene: TRBJ2-6; V gene: TRBV28; CDR3 length: 15; D gene: -; CDR3 DNA: TGTGCCAGCAGGACACGGACGGCCGGGGCCAACGTCCTGACTTTC; CDR3 protein: CASRTRTAGANVLTF
clone size: -; J gene: TRBJ1-1; V gene: TRBV6-2/TRBV6-3; CDR3 length: 15; D gene: -; CDR3 DNA: TGTGCCAGCATCTGGACAGACGCCCTGAACACTGAAGCTTTCTTT; CDR3 protein: CASIWTDALNTEAFF
clone size: few; J gene: TRBJ2-3; V gene: TRBV5-4; CDR3 length: 15; D gene: TRBD2; CDR3 DNA: TGTGCCAGCAGCTGGAAGCGGGAGAGCACAGATACGCAGTATTTT; CDR3 protein: CASSWKRESTDTQYF
clone size: -; J gene: TRBJ2-1; V gene: TRBV24-1; CDR3 length: 13; D gene: TRBD2; CDR3 DNA: TGTGCCACCCGCGGGGGTCAGTACAATGAGCAGTTCTTC; CDR3 protein: CATRGGQYNEQFF
clone size: -; J gene: TRBJ2-7; V gene: TRBV12-3/TRBV12-4; CDR3 length: 14; D gene: -; CDR3 DNA: TGTGCCAGCAGCCACGGGCCGCCGGGGGACGAGCAGTACTTC; CDR3 protein: CASSHGPPGDEQYF
clone size: few; J gene: TRBJ1-1; V gene: TRBV6-1; CDR3 length: 12; D gene: -; CDR3 DNA: TGTGCCAGCAGGGGCAGGGACACTGAAGCTTTCTTT; CDR3 protein: CASRGRDTEAFF
clone size: -; J gene: TRBJ2-1; V gene: TRBV7-6; CDR3 length: 15; D gene: TRBD2; CDR3 DNA: TGTGCCAGCAGCATGACTAGCGGGCTCTACAATGAGCAGTTCTTC; CDR3 protein: CASSMTSGLYNEQFF
clone size: few; J gene: TRBJ2-7; V gene: TRBV5-8; CDR3 length: 12; D gene: -; CDR3 DNA: TGTGCCAGCCGAGGAGGGGCCAACGAGCAGTACTTC; CDR3 protein: CASRGGANEQYF
clone size: many; J gene: TRBJ2-3; V gene: TRBV12-3/TRBV12-4; CDR3 length: 16; D gene: TRBD2; CDR3 DNA: TGTGCCAGCAGGTTGGGACTAGCGATAGGAACAGATACGCAGTATTTT; CDR3 protein: CASRLGLAIGTDTQYF
clone size: many; J gene: TRBJ2-5; V gene: TRBV25-1; CDR3 length: 13; D gene: -; CDR3 DNA: TGTGCCAGCAGTGAATCGGGGCCAGAGACCCAGTACTTC; CDR3 protein: CASSESGPETQYF
clone size: few; J gene: TRBJ2-1; V gene: TRBV30; CDR3 length: 16; D gene: -; CDR3 DNA: TGTGCCTGGAGTGTACGGGACCCTCCCGTGGACAATGAGCAGTTCTTC; CDR3 protein: CAWSVRDPPVDNEQFF
clone size: many; J gene: TRBJ2-3; V gene: TRBV5-1; CDR3 length: 16; D gene: TRBD1; CDR3 DNA: TGCGCCAGCAGCCCATTTAAATCAGGGGGCGAAGATACGCAGTATTTT; CDR3 protein: CASSPFKSGGEDTQYF
clone size: -; J gene: TRBJ2-3; V gene: TRBV7-2; CDR3 length: 15; D gene: -; CDR3 DNA: TGTGCCAGCAGCCCTGGTCTAGCGACCACAGATACGCAGTATTTT; CDR3 protein: CASSPGLATTDTQYF
clone size: few; J gene: TRBJ2-1; V gene: TRBV20-1; CDR3 length: 13; D gene: -; CDR3 DNA: TGCAGTGCTATTAGAAGGAACTACAATGAGCAGTTCTTC; CDR3 protein: CSAIRRNYNEQFF
clone size: -; J gene: TRBJ2-1; V gene: TRBV20-1; CDR3 length: 16; D gene: TRBD2; CDR3 DNA: TGCAGTGCTAGAGATCAGGCTAGCGGAATCCAGGATGAGCAGTTCTTC; CDR3 protein: CSARDQASGIQDEQFF
clone size: few; J gene: TRBJ2-1; V gene: TRBV12-3/TRBV12-4; CDR3 length: 17; D gene: TRBD2; CDR3 DNA: TGTGCCAGCAGTTCCCCGGGACTAGCGGGAGGTGGGGGTGAGCAGTTCTTC; CDR3 protein: CASSSPGLAGGGGEQFF
clone size: -; J gene: TRBJ1-2; V gene: TRBV7-9; CDR3 length: 13; D gene: -; CDR3 DNA: TGTGCCAGCAGCTTAGGGCTACTCTATGGCTACACCTTC; CDR3 protein: CASSLGLLYGYTF
clone size: few; J gene: TRBJ2-1; V gene: TRBV11-2; CDR3 length: 16; D gene: TRBD2; CDR3 DNA: TGTGCCAGCAGCTTCCTCAGCGGGAGCTCCTACAATGAGCAGTTCTTC; CDR3 protein: CASSFLSGSSYNEQFF
clone size: -; J gene: TRBJ1-6; V gene: TRBV4-3; CDR3 length: 15; D gene: TRBD1; CDR3 DNA: TGCGCCAGCAGCCAAGAAGGACAGGGGATGTCACCCCTCCACTTT; CDR3 protein: CASSQEGQGMSPLHF
clone size: -; J gene: TRBJ2-2; V gene: TRBV6-2/TRBV6-3; CDR3 length: 15; D gene: TRBD2; CDR3 DNA: TGTGCCAGCTGGCCCCTAGCGGCAAACACCGGGGAGCTGTTTTTT; CDR3 protein: CASWPLAANTGELFF